This TCR beta chain was sequenced during a study of blood T cell repertoires in COVID-19. The CDR3 is 15 residues long. Trimming stripped 6 bases from V and 0 bases from J, with 15 bases between. The germline V gene has CDR1 SEHNR and CDR2 FQNEAQ (reference sequence). This clone was observed a few times. Sequencing used immunoSEQ multiplex PCR; TCRdb keeps in-frame clones, though not all of them. The profile shows about 160,000 clones, around 87% of them singletons. Sequenced input: peripheral blood. This chain links TRBV7-9 with TRBJ2-7; D is uncertain. The receptor was isolated from a woman between 65 and 79 years old with COVID-19, enrolled during active disease. For the CDR3, the DNA is TGTGCCAGCAGTCCATACGCGGTGATCTCCTACGAGCAGTACTTC. Translating it yields CASSPYAVISYEQYF.